The 18 T cell receptor beta chains reported below all come from one sample, sequenced in a study of cytomegalovirus exposure and HLA in healthy donors. The PCR was carried out with 60 Vbeta primers and 13 Jbeta primers. This table comes from immunoSEQ multiplex PCR, and its TCRdb copy is limited to in-frame clones, with some not included. The sample is made up of 20,000 to 25,000 clones, and the top ten hold around a fifth of it. Source material: PBMCs. These receptors were taken from a man aged 60-69 years in good health and CMV-seropositive.

The chain's CDR3 is CASSSTSGSSYEQYF. CDR3 DNA sequence: TGTGCCAGCAGCTCCACTAGCGGGTCCTCCTACGAGCAGTACTTC. The chain combines TRBV7-2 with TRBJ2-7, with 9 bases fitting TRBD2. V lost 4 bases and J lost 0; bases outside the gene matches: 4. From germline, CDR1 is SGHTA and CDR2 FQGNSA. The CDR3 has 15 amino acids.

The chain links TRBV29-1 to TRBJ2-3; the match to TRBD2 covers 7 bases. J was trimmed by 4 bases and V by 7 bases; bases with no gene match: 17. This CDR3 is built from 16 residues. Germline CDR1 is SQVTM and CDR2 is ANQGSEA. This CDR3 reads CSAPGGFREDPDTQYF. DNA of the CDR3: TGCAGCGCCCCAGGTGGTTTTCGGGAGGATCCAGATACGCAGTATTTT.

The chain recombines TRBV12-5 with TRBJ2-5; tentative D call: TRBD1 (6 bases). The germline V gene has CDR1 LGHNT and CDR2 FRNRAP. The CDR3 is 15 residues long. The V gene lost 5 bases and the J gene lost 3 bases, with 16 bases spanning the gap. The CDR3 region is CASGLGQGRKETQYF. The CDR3 DNA follows: TGTGCTAGTGGTCTCGGCCAGGGGCGAAAAGAGACCCAGTACTTC.

CDR3 nucleotide sequence: TGTGCCAGCAGTCCCGTGGGGACAGGGATAGCTGGAAACACCATATATTTT. It translates to CASSPVGTGIAGNTIYF. The chain carries TRBV11-2 and TRBJ1-3, with TRBD1 matching over 9 bases. Trimming removed 6 bases from V and 2 bases from J; junction bases left unmatched: 11. The CDR3 is made up of 17 amino acids. Germline lookup yields CDR1 SGHAT and CDR2 FQNNGV.

The chain joins TRBV5-6 to TRBJ1-5; maybe TRBD1 (6 bases). Germline CDR1 SGHDT, CDR2 YYEEEE. V dropped 0 bases and J dropped 6 bases, with 13 bases sitting between them. This CDR3 has 15 amino acids. The CDR3 nucleotides read TGTGCCAGCAGCTTGGGTCCGGGGGGCATTCAGCCCCAGCATTTT. Translation gives CASSLGPGGIQPQHF.

This chain uses TRBV18 with TRBJ2-7; D possibly corresponds to TRBD1 (7 bases). The CDR3 has 13 residues. The germline CDR1 and CDR2 sequences are KGHSH and LQKENI. Between the trimmed V and J ends, which lost 4 bases and 5 bases, there was a span of 12 bases. The DNA of the CDR3 is TGTGCCAGCTCACGAGACAGGGAGGACGAGCAGTACTTC. Protein product: CASSRDREDEQYF.

The chain couples TRBV4-1 to TRBJ2-2, with TRBD2 matching over 9 bases. The CDR3 has 17 amino acids. The germline V gene has CDR1 MGHRA and CDR2 YSYEKL. V shed 1 base and J 4 bases; nucleotides not matched to a gene: 7. CDR3 nucleotide sequence: TGCGCCAGCAGCCAAGTCCTTAGCGGGAGCGGCACCGGGGAGCTGTTTTTT. As protein: CASSQVLSGSGTGELFF.

The V gene is TRBV7-2, the J gene TRBJ2-2; TRBD1 is a possible D gene (6 bases). This CDR3 is 14 amino acids long. Trimming took 4 bases from V and 8 from J, leaving 14 bases between them. Germline loops: CDR1 SGHTA, CDR2 FQGNSA. CDR3 sequence: CASSSPGDGGELFF. CDR3 nucleotides: TGTGCCAGCAGCTCCCCAGGGGACGGGGGGGAGCTGTTTTTT.

V usage is TRBV11-2 and J usage is TRBJ2-7, with a weak D call TRBD1 (6 bases). Looked up from germline, CDR1 is SGHAT and CDR2 is FQNNGV. The CDR3 is made up of 14 amino acids. Trimming removed 5 bases at V and 6 bases at J, with 17 bases between. The CDR3: CASSREYRVGEQYF. CDR3 DNA sequence: TGTGCCAGCAGCAGAGAATACAGGGTAGGCGAGCAGTACTTC. Full variable domain (outside the CDR3, taken from reference TRBV11-2 and TRBJ2-7): EAGVAQSPRYKIIEKRQSVAFWCNPISGHATLYWYQQILGQGPKLLIQFQNNGVVDDSQLPKDRFSAERLKGVDSTLKIQPAKLEDSAVYLCASSREYRVGEQYFGPGTRLTVT.

The genes are TRBV18 and TRBJ1-2; a weak D match, TRBD1 (5 bases). The germline gives CDR1 KGHSH, CDR2 LQKENI. The V end lost 6 bases, the J end lost 5 bases, and 13 bases lay between the germline ends. This CDR3 region has 13 residues. CDR3: CASSRDGTYGYTF. The CDR3 DNA reads TGTGCCAGCTCCCGGGACGGGACTTATGGCTACACCTTC.

The chain carries TRBV9 and TRBJ2-7, with D maybe TRBD2 (6 bases). Deletions cut 2 bases from V and 2 bases from J, with 14 bases between. Germline V gene lookup returns CDR1 SGDLS and CDR2 YYNGEE. The CDR3 consists of 15 residues. The CDR3, as DNA: TGTGCCAGCAGCGTCGGGACTGGTTCAGCCTACGAGCAGTACTTC. As protein: CASSVGTGSAYEQYF.

This rearrangement joins TRBV5-1 to TRBJ2-7; TRBD2 might be the D (5 bases). V lost 5 bases to trimming and J lost 5 bases, with 17 bases between them. Germline CDR1 is SGHRS and CDR2 is YFSETQ. This CDR3 contains 14 residues. The CDR3 DNA follows: TGCGCCAGCAGGTCGGCTAGCAGTAGTGACGAGCAGTACTTC. Amino acid sequence: CASRSASSSDEQYF.

This chain connects TRBV18 to TRBJ2-2; TRBD1 aligns across 9 bases. Germline V gene sequence: CDR1 KGHSH, CDR2 LQKENI. The CDR3 is 16 residues long. The J segment lost 5 bases and the V segment lost 6 bases, leaving 10 bases of the junction unmatched. CDR3 loop: CASSRGTGPMTGELFF. The CDR3 nucleotides are TGTGCCAGCTCCCGTGGGACAGGGCCTATGACCGGGGAGCTGTTTTTT.

The chain joins TRBV5-5 to TRBJ2-6; tentatively, D is TRBD2 (7 bases). V was pared by 4 bases and J by 2 bases, with 13 bases between. The germline V gene encodes CDR1 SGHKS and CDR2 YYEKEE (reference sequence). CDR3 size: 16 residues. CDR3 loop: CASSIQGGAGANVLTF. CDR3 coding DNA: TGTGCCAGCAGCATACAGGGAGGGGCTGGGGCCAACGTCCTGACTTTC. Based on the CDR3 plus reference TRBV5-5 and TRBJ2-6, the full variable domain is DAGVTQSPTHLIKTRGQQVTLRCSPISGHKSVSWYQQVLGQGPQFIFQYYEKEERGRGNFPDRFSARQFPNYSSELNVNALLLGDSALYLCASSIQGGAGANVLTFGAGSRLTVL.

The chain couples TRBV5-6 to TRBJ1-1, with TRBD1 matching over 8 bases. CDR3 size: 16 residues. The germline V gene encodes CDR1 SGHDT and CDR2 YYEEEE. V was pared by 3 bases and J by 1 base, with 8 bases of the junction left unmatched. The CDR3 DNA sequence: TGTGCCAGCAGCTGGGGTCCGACAGGGGCGAACACTGAAGCTTTCTTT. It is translated as CASSWGPTGANTEAFF.

The chain uses TRBV15 and TRBJ1-1; D ambiguous. Trimming shortened V by 1 base and J by 8 bases, and 8 bases separated the two germline ends. This CDR3 has 12 amino acids. The germline V gene encodes CDR1 LNHNV and CDR2 YYDKDF (reference sequence). CDR3 amino acids: CATSRVNSEAFF. Written as DNA, the CDR3 is TGTGCCACCAGCAGAGTAAACAGCGAAGCTTTCTTT.

The V and J genes are TRBV7-9 and TRBJ1-5, with D unclear. The ends were cut back, 1 base at V and 2 bases at J, with 6 bases in the middle. The CDR3 loop spans 14 amino acids. Germline V CDR1 and CDR2: SEHNR, FQNEAQ (reference sequence). CDR3 nucleotide sequence: TGTGCCAGCAGCTTAGATTCCGGCAATCAGCCCCAGCATTTT. Protein sequence: CASSLDSGNQPQHF.

The rearrangement uses TRBV7-2 and TRBJ2-5, with 7 positions matching TRBD1. Trimming took 2 bases from V and 4 from J; bases not matched to a gene: 1. The CDR3 runs 13 residues. CDR1 is SGHTA, CDR2 FQGNSA, per germline. As DNA, the CDR3 is TGTGCCAGCAGCTTAAACAGGGGAGAGACCCAGTACTTC. Protein product: CASSLNRGETQYF.